These 23 T cell receptor beta chains originate from one sample sequenced in a study of blood T cell repertoires in COVID-19 (dated by TCRdb to 2020 to 2022). Library preparation employed the immunoSEQ multiplex PCR assay. TCRdb stores this immuneACCESS table with in-frame sequences only. Part of the clones is absent; in the studies checked, under half of the shortfall reflects unresolved V genes, and no reason is known for the rest. Here the sample has around 93,000 clones; approximately 87% occur a single time. Of the sample, 15% is held by the ten largest clones. Sequencing used peripheral blood. Receptors originate from a human donor in a cohort sampled during active COVID-19.

This chain uses TRBV7-9 with TRBJ2-4; 8 bases match TRBD1. Germline CDR1 is SEHNR and CDR2 is FQNEAQ (reference sequence). V was clipped by 5 bases and J by 8 bases; unmatched bases: 8. The CDR3 runs to 14 residues. CDR3 protein: CASSLDREVDIQYF. In nucleotides, the CDR3 is TGTGCCAGCAGCCTGGACAGGGAGGTCGACATTCAGTACTTC.

The V gene is TRBV4-2, the J gene TRBJ2-7, with 7 positions matching TRBD1. Germline CDR1 reads LGHNA; CDR2 reads YNFKEQ. With V trimmed by 1 base and J by 0 bases, 9 bases remained unmatched. This CDR3 comprises 17 residues. The CDR3 bases are TGTGCCAGCAGCCAAGCTCGGGACAGTCTAAACTCCTACGAGCAGTACTTC. Encoded protein: CASSQARDSLNSYEQYF.

The CDR3: CASSPGSLDTEAFF. The CDR3 bases are TGTGCCAGCAGCCCGGGGAGTTTGGACACTGAAGCTTTCTTT. The V and J genes are TRBV7-9 and TRBJ1-1; D not resolved. The germline gives CDR1 SEHNR, CDR2 FQNEAQ (reference sequence). The germline V and J ends were trimmed by 5 bases and 3 bases, with 13 bases remaining between them. This CDR3 has 14 residues.

The rearrangement joins TRBV7-9 to TRBJ2-7; TRBD1 matches 11 bases. V shed 5 bases, J shed 3 bases, and the junction held 6 bases outside the gene matches. This CDR3 region has 15 residues. CDR1 is SEHNR and CDR2 is FQNEAQ in the germline V gene (reference sequence). The CDR3 DNA reads as TGTGCCAGCAGCCCGAGGACAGGGGGCTTCTACGAGCAGTACTTC. This codes for CASSPRTGGFYEQYF.

This CDR3 is CASSPGAQGGYTF. The CDR3 DNA reads TGTGCCAGCAGTCCCGGGGCCCAGGGGGGCTACACCTTC. The rearrangement joins TRBV7-9 to TRBJ1-2; maybe TRBD1 (6 bases). V was trimmed by 6 bases and J by 8 bases, leaving 16 bases between them. Germline V gene lookup returns CDR1 SEHNR and CDR2 FQNEAQ (reference sequence). The CDR3 runs to 13 residues. Variable domain in full (rest from reference TRBV7-9 and TRBJ1-2): DTGVSQNPRHKITKRGQNVTFRCDPISEHNRLYWYRQTLGQGPEFLTYFQNEAQLEKSRLLSDRFSAERPKGSFSTLEIQRTEQGDSAMYLCASSPGAQGGYTFGSGTRLTVV.

The chain joins TRBV6-6 to TRBJ2-7; D remains ambiguous. Germline CDR1 reads MNHNY; CDR2 reads SVGAGI (reference sequence). The CDR3 runs to 15 residues. V lost 0 bases and J lost 0, with 9 bases in between. The CDR3 reads CASSYSQPRSYEQYF. CDR3 DNA: TGTGCCAGCAGTTACTCACAGCCACGCTCCTACGAGCAGTACTTC.

The chain is built from TRBV28 and TRBJ2-7; the match to TRBD1 covers 9 bases. CDR3 size: 14 residues. Germline CDR1 is MDHEN and CDR2 is SYDVKM. The trim removed 8 bases at V and 3 bases at J, leaving 8 bases unmatched. CDR3 nucleotide sequence: TGTGCCAGCGGAACAGGGGGCTATTTCTACGAGCAGTACTTC. Translating gives CASGTGGYFYEQYF.

This rearrangement joins TRBV6-5 to TRBJ2-5, with no clear D. The CDR3 has 11 residues. Between the trimmed V and J ends, which lost 6 bases and 5 bases, there was a span of 7 bases. CDR1 MNHEY and CDR2 SVGAGI come from the germline V gene. CDR3 residues: CASRSRETQYF. The CDR3 DNA sequence: TGTGCCAGCAGAAGCAGGGAGACCCAGTACTTC.

The chain links TRBV28 to TRBJ2-1, with TRBD2 matching 10 bases. The CDR3 length is 20 residues. J lost 5 bases, V lost 3 bases, and 19 bases had no gene match. From germline, CDR1 is MDHEN and CDR2 SYDVKM. The CDR3 sequence: CASSFSRVGSGRARNNEQFF. For the CDR3, the DNA is TGTGCCAGCAGTTTCTCACGCGTCGGAAGCGGGAGGGCCAGGAACAATGAGCAGTTCTTC.

The chain has TRBV20-1 and TRBJ2-7, with D uncertain. Germline lookup yields CDR1 DFQATT and CDR2 SNEGSKA (reference sequence). The CDR3 runs to 10 residues. The V gene lost 2 bases and the J gene lost 7 bases, with 6 bases spanning the gap. The CDR3 protein is CSARPAEQYF. The CDR3 DNA follows: TGCAGTGCTAGACCCGCGGAGCAGTACTTC.

This sequence joins TRBV6-5 and TRBJ1-5; D uncertain. CDR3 length: 14 amino acids. V shed 4 bases and J shed 2 bases, with 9 bases lying between them. The germline CDR1 and CDR2 sequences are MNHEY and SVGAGI. The CDR3 DNA reads as TGTGCCAGCAGTTCACCGGTTGGCAATCAGCCCCAGCATTTT. It specifies CASSSPVGNQPQHF.

This chain links TRBV4-1 with TRBJ2-1; the match to TRBD1 covers 10 bases. V was pared by 0 bases and J by 7 bases, with 6 bases of the junction left unmatched. The CDR3 loop spans 16 amino acids. Germline CDR1 and CDR2: MGHRA and YSYEKL. CDR3 nucleotides: TGCGCCAGCAGCCAAGACCCGGGACAGGGGTGGAATGAGCAGTTCTTC. This sequence encodes CASSQDPGQGWNEQFF.

For the CDR3, the DNA is TGTGCCAGCAGCCCCACCGGGACAGAGTATGGCTACACCTTC. Translation: CASSPTGTEYGYTF. The chain carries TRBV7-6 and TRBJ1-2; 7 bases fit TRBD1. CDR1 is SGHVS, CDR2 FNYEAQ, per germline. V lost 5 bases, J lost 5 bases, and 8 bases stayed unmatched. The length of the CDR3 is 14 residues. Full variable domain (outside the CDR3, taken from reference TRBV7-6 and TRBJ1-2): GAGVSQSPRYKVTKRGQDVALRCDPISGHVSLYWYRQALGQGPEFLTYFNYEAQQDKSGLPNDRFSAERPEGSISTLTIQRTEQRDSAMYRCASSPTGTEYGYTFGSGTRLTVV.

This clone was counted a single time. The chain joins TRBV28 to TRBJ2-3, with TRBD1 identical over 8 bases. Germline loops: CDR1 MDHEN, CDR2 SYDVKM. The CDR3 spans 11 residues. V lost 5 bases to trimming and J lost 10 bases; unmatched junction nucleotides: 2. CDR3 sequence reads: CASSQGASQYF. The CDR3 DNA sequence: TGTGCCAGCAGTCAGGGGGCATCGCAGTATTTT.

This chain joins TRBV19 and TRBJ1-5; 7 bases line up with TRBD1. The CDR3 loop spans 13 amino acids. V lost 5 bases, J lost 10 bases, and 8 bases stayed unmatched. CDR1 LNHDA and CDR2 SQIVND come from the germline V gene (reference sequence). The CDR3 here is CASSDRASGPQHF. The DNA for the CDR3 is TGTGCCAGTAGTGACAGGGCTTCGGGTCCCCAGCATTTT. The full variable domain, rest sourced from reference TRBV19 and TRBJ1-5, is DGGITQSPKYLFRKEGQNVTLSCEQNLNHDAMYWYRQDPGQGLRLIYYSQIVNDFQKGDIAEGYSVSREKKESFPLTVTSAQKNPTAFYLCASSDRASGPQHFGDGTRLSIL.

V usage is TRBV19 and J usage is TRBJ1-2; D remains unclear. Trimming cost V 1 base and J 7 bases, with 4 bases left between them. CDR3 length: 11 residues. Germline V lookup: CDR1 LNHDA, CDR2 SQIVND (reference sequence). CDR3 sequence: CASSIGAGYTF. The CDR3 DNA reads as TGTGCCAGTAGTATAGGGGCTGGCTACACCTTC.

The chain employs TRBV19 and TRBJ2-7, with 12 bases lining up with TRBD2. Germline V gene lookup returns CDR1 LNHDA and CDR2 SQIVND (reference sequence). The CDR3 is 16 residues long. Unmatched junction bases numbered 6, after V lost 1 base and J lost 5 bases. Here the CDR3 reads CASSIGLAGVRDEQYF. The CDR3 coding sequence is TGTGCCAGTAGTATAGGACTAGCGGGAGTTCGGGACGAGCAGTACTTC.

The genes are TRBV3-1 (or the pseudogene TRBV3-2) and TRBJ1-2, with TRBD1 as a possible D gene (6 bases). Germline V gene sequence: CDR1 LGHDT, CDR2 YNNKEL (reference sequence). Trimming stripped 4 bases from V and 2 bases from J, with 11 bases between. The CDR3 is 14 residues long. CDR3 coding DNA: TGTGCCAGCAGCCCCGGGACATGGAACTATGGCTACACCTTC. This encodes CASSPGTWNYGYTF.

Concerning this clone: Mismatch with germline at one junction end may stem from a read error. The genes are TRBV29-1 and TRBJ2-5; D is perhaps TRBD1 (6 bases). Germline lookup yields CDR1 SQVTM and CDR2 ANQGSEA. The CDR3 is 13 residues long. The CDR3 here is CSVEGTLGETQYF. CDR3 coding DNA: TGCAGCGTAGAAGGGACACTCGGAGAGACCCAGTACTTC. The variable domain in full, with the rest retrieved from reference TRBV29-1 and TRBJ2-5, is SAVISQKPSRDICQRGTSLTIQCQVDSQVTMMFWYRQQPGQSLTLIATANQGSEATYESGFVIDKFPISRPNLTFSTLTVSNMSPEDSSIYLCSVEGTLGETQYFGPGTRLLVL.

In DNA, the CDR3 is TGTGCCTGGAGACCCGGACTTAACTATGGCTACACCTTC. Amino acid sequence: CAWRPGLNYGYTF. The rearrangement joins TRBV30 to TRBJ1-2; D is undetermined. The V gene's germline CDR1 is GTSNPN and CDR2 SVGIG (reference sequence). V dropped 3 bases and J dropped 1 base, with 9 bases sitting between them. The CDR3 runs 13 residues.

This clone was counted between two and nine times. This chain uses TRBV7-2 with TRBJ2-7; TRBD2 aligns across 8 bases. Germline V gene sequence: CDR1 SGHTA, CDR2 FQGNSA. The V and J ends lost 1 base and 2 bases, in that order; junction bases with no gene match: 7. The CDR3 has 16 amino acids. The CDR3 region is CASSLGPAGVTYEQYF. In DNA form, the CDR3 reads TGTGCCAGCAGCTTAGGGCCAGCGGGAGTAACCTACGAGCAGTACTTC.

This clone was counted a few times. The CDR3 is CASSVAGGSNSPLHF. CDR3 sequence (DNA): TGTGCCAGCAGCGTAGCGGGGGGAAGTAATTCACCCCTCCACTTT. J is TRBJ1-6 and V is TRBV9; a possible D gene is TRBD1 (5 bases). Germline V lookup: CDR1 SGDLS, CDR2 YYNGEE. There are 15 residues in the CDR3. V lost 0 bases and J 6 bases, leaving 10 bases between the germline ends.

V is TRBV4-1 and J is TRBJ2-1; 10 bases fit TRBD1. CDR1 and CDR2 from the germline V gene are MGHRA and YSYEKL. The length of the CDR3 is 15 residues. After removal of 1 base from V and 10 bases from J, the junction contained 7 bases not matched to a gene. CDR3 region: CASSQVGTGVGEQFF. The DNA for the CDR3 is TGCGCCAGCAGCCAAGTGGGGACAGGGGTTGGAGAGCAGTTCTTC.